One TCR beta chain is described in this entry. There are a few counts of this clonotype. Its recognized antigen is unknown. Base qualities are not provided; no much larger clone lies one nucleotide away. For the TCR template, genomic DNA was extracted from bulk tumor tissue, and 500 to 600 ng of gDNA was amplified for each sample. During surgery, several biopsies were collected from each primary tumor and placed as far from one another as possible within the tumor mass. The study cohort was described as untreated, and patients were newly diagnosed NSCLC cases undergoing curative surgery. The donors were fewer than 17 patients with newly diagnosed non-small cell lung cancer who were having surgery with curative intent. A couple of independent pathologists examined the resected tumor masses. Only DNA and RNA samples of high quality went on to sequencing. The record originates from a study of immune heterogeneity within non-small cell lung tumors (dated by TCRdb to the late 2010s). Concerning the study at large: Histology comprised several squamous cell carcinomas, 9 to 11 non-squamous carcinomas and 1 tumor not otherwise specified. The study combined whole-exome sequencing, RNA-seq and TCR beta repertoire sequencing of multiple spatially distinct regions from each NSCLC tumor to examine intratumoral immune heterogeneity. TCR repertoire analysis included roughly 58 tumor loci from about 15 patients, whereas transcriptome data included only 40 to 45 loci from roughly 12 patients. Neoantigen binding to each patient's HLA alleles was predicted with netMHCpan-3.0 for mutant peptides of 8 to 11 amino acids. Beyond this particular receptor, the publication reports: High-frequency TCR beta clonotypes were found to be largely distinct between individual patients. Local T-cell repertoire clonality showed a statistically significant but moderate positive correlation with local tumor mutational burden (R 0.3 to 0.35). Within a patient, identical dominant CDR3B clonotypes were found to recur across loci, yet unique high-frequency clones were also harbored in different tumor locations.

The TCR beta CDR3 region was amplified with a multiplex PCR system whose first round ran for 9 to 10 cycles using 32 V-gene forward primers and 13 J-gene reverse primers. A QIAGEN Multiplex PCR Kit was used for first-round PCR, and the primer sequences were filed in Chinese patent CN105087789A. Illumina universal primers were added in a second PCR round performed with the Phusion High-Fidelity PCR Kit. Paired-end sequencing of TCR libraries was carried out on the Illumina HiSeq X Ten platform at a read length of 151 bp. On the authors' methods: Cutadapt was used to discard reads without multiplex PCR primers, PEAR merged the read pairs, and MiXCR with default settings called the CDR3 regions. Shannon entropy measured repertoire diversity, and clonality was calculated as one minus the Shannon entropy divided by the ln of the count of productive unique sequences. Dominant or high-frequency T-cell clones were defined as clonotypes at frequencies of at least 0.5%. TCRdb redid the processing of the public reads, applying fastp at Q25 and MiXCR, and retained in-frame beta chains. Rows merge per CDR3 protein into single entries with the most common DNA and genes. The authors' filters were not applied to this entry. In this sample the table shows under 35,000 distinct CDR3 sequences, 25% to 30% of which occur a single time. The top ten clonotypes cover about 4% of the sample.

Sequences SNHLY (CDR1) and FYNNEI (CDR2) are obtained from the germline V gene. Reading from cysteine to phenylalanine, the CDR3 counts 14 amino acids. CDR3 DNA only is kept here, 42 bases in frame from base 1. V loses 4 bases of germline sequence and J loses 5 bases, and the interval between the two ends is 11 bases. The sequencing input was lung tumor tissue. The chain uses TRBV2 and TRBJ2-2; the D segment could be TRBD1, given 6 matching bases. This clonotype originated in a man in his forties with non-small cell lung cancer. The CDR3 is CASSAERGTGELFF. The sequenced DNA: TGTGCCAGCAGTGCGGAGAGGGGGACCGGGGAGCTGTTTTTT.